Shown below are 9 T cell receptor beta chains from a single sample sequenced in a study of Ad26.COV2.S vaccination and SARS-CoV-2 variants. TCRdb's copy holds only in-frame clones and misses some; the assay was immunoSEQ multiplex PCR. The sample has about 240,000 clones, approximately 90% seen once. Treatment: around 19 received Ad26.COV2.S at low or high dose, single or two shots; about 5 received placebo; per-sample allocation not given. On day 63 after the first injection, vaccine and placebo recipients gave samples. Sequencing used peripheral blood, obtained in a trial of Ad26.COV2.S vaccine versus placebo. The receptors here all came from a person aged 18 to 59 who received the Ad26.COV2.S COVID-19 vaccine or a placebo.

This chain uses TRBV18 with TRBJ2-7; D tentatively fits TRBD1 or TRBD2 (5 bases each). V lost 3 bases and J 4 bases, leaving 19 bases between the germline ends. The CDR3 is made up of 16 amino acids. Germline CDR1 and CDR2: KGHSH and LQKENI. CDR3: CASSPSLTGTRYEQYF. DNA of the CDR3: TGTGCCAGCTCACCCTCCCTCACCGGGACGAGGTACGAGCAGTACTTC.

This clone has more than one count but fewer than ten. Here the CDR3 reads CASSESGISQETQYF. The CDR3 DNA is TGTGCCAGCAGTGAAAGTGGCATCTCGCAAGAGACCCAGTACTTC. This chain uses TRBV2 with TRBJ2-5; D gene uncertain. Germline V gene sequence: CDR1 SNHLY, CDR2 FYNNEI. This CDR3 has 15 amino acids. V dropped 2 bases and J dropped 2 bases, with 12 bases sitting between them.

This chain uses TRBV3-1 (or the pseudogene TRBV3-2) with TRBJ2-2, with TRBD2 matching 7 bases. Germline CDR1 LGHDT, CDR2 YNNKEL (reference sequence). The CDR3 loop spans 17 amino acids. Trimming took 1 base from V and 2 from J; bases not matched to a gene: 7. CDR3 bases: TGTGCCAGCAGCCAAGCCCCGGGGGGACCAAACACCGGGGAGCTGTTTTTT. Translated, it gives CASSQAPGGPNTGELFF.

The chain employs TRBV24-1 and TRBJ2-7; 8 bases are a match to TRBD1. The V and J ends lost 5 bases and 2 bases, in that order; junction bases with no gene match: 4. This CDR3 has 14 residues. Per the germline V gene, CDR1 is KGHDR and CDR2 is SFDVKD. CDR3 nucleotide sequence: TGTGCCACCAGTGCAGGGGGCGAAACCTACGAGCAGTACTTC. Protein product: CATSAGGETYEQYF.

The rearrangement joins TRBV28 to TRBJ1-4; 10 bases are shared with TRBD1. The V and J ends lost 7 bases and 12 bases, in that order; junction bases with no gene match: 11. This CDR3 is 14 amino acids long. Germline CDR1 MDHEN, CDR2 SYDVKM. The chain's CDR3 is CASTGTGALRELFF. The CDR3 DNA reads TGTGCCAGCACGGGGACAGGGGCTCTTAGGGAACTGTTTTTT. Variable domain in full (rest from reference TRBV28 and TRBJ1-4): DVKVTQSSRYLVKRTGEKVFLECVQDMDHENMFWYRQDPGLGLRLIYFSYDVKMKEKGDIPEGYSVSREKKERFSLILESASTNQTSMYLCASTGTGALRELFFGSGTQLSVL.

This clone was seen just once. The chain's CDR3 is CASSLDTGTGNRRGYTF. The DNA of the CDR3 is TGTGCCAGCAGCTTAGATACCGGGACAGGGAACCGTAGGGGCTACACCTTC. The rearrangement uses TRBV7-9 and TRBJ1-2, with 9 bases fitting TRBD1. V lost 1 base to trimming and J lost 8 bases; unmatched junction nucleotides: 14. This CDR3 comprises 17 residues. Germline loops: CDR1 SEHNR, CDR2 FQNEAQ (reference sequence).

V and J are TRBV11-2 and TRBJ1-5; D perhaps matches TRBD1 (6 bases). V shed 2 bases and J shed 0 bases, with 8 bases lying between them. The CDR3 is made up of 15 amino acids. CDR1 is SGHAT, CDR2 FQNNGV, per germline. In DNA form, the CDR3 reads TGTGCCAGCAGCTTAAGGGGGTTTAGCAATCAGCCCCAGCATTTT. It encodes CASSLRGFSNQPQHF.

Here the CDR3 DNA reads TGCGCCAGCCGCCAAGGGTTGAGGACTAGCGGGGCCGGCTACAATGAGCAGTTCTTC. Residues: CASRQGLRTSGAGYNEQFF. The chain is built from TRBV5-1 and TRBJ2-1, with 12 nucleotides matching TRBD2. The CDR3 has 19 amino acids. Trimming cost V 7 bases and J 3 bases; bases outside gene matches: 17. Germline assignment: CDR1 SGHRS and CDR2 YFSETQ.

In its sample, this clone was seen once. The chain carries TRBV29-1 and TRBJ2-7, with D perhaps matching TRBD2 (6 bases). Trimming removed 1 base at V and 2 bases at J, with 18 bases between. CDR3 length equals 16 residues. Germline loops: CDR1 SQVTM, CDR2 ANQGSEA. CDR3 nucleotides: TGCAGCGTTGAAGGGGTGGAGGGGCTCCCGGCCTACGAGCAGTACTTC. Protein product: CSVEGVEGLPAYEQYF.